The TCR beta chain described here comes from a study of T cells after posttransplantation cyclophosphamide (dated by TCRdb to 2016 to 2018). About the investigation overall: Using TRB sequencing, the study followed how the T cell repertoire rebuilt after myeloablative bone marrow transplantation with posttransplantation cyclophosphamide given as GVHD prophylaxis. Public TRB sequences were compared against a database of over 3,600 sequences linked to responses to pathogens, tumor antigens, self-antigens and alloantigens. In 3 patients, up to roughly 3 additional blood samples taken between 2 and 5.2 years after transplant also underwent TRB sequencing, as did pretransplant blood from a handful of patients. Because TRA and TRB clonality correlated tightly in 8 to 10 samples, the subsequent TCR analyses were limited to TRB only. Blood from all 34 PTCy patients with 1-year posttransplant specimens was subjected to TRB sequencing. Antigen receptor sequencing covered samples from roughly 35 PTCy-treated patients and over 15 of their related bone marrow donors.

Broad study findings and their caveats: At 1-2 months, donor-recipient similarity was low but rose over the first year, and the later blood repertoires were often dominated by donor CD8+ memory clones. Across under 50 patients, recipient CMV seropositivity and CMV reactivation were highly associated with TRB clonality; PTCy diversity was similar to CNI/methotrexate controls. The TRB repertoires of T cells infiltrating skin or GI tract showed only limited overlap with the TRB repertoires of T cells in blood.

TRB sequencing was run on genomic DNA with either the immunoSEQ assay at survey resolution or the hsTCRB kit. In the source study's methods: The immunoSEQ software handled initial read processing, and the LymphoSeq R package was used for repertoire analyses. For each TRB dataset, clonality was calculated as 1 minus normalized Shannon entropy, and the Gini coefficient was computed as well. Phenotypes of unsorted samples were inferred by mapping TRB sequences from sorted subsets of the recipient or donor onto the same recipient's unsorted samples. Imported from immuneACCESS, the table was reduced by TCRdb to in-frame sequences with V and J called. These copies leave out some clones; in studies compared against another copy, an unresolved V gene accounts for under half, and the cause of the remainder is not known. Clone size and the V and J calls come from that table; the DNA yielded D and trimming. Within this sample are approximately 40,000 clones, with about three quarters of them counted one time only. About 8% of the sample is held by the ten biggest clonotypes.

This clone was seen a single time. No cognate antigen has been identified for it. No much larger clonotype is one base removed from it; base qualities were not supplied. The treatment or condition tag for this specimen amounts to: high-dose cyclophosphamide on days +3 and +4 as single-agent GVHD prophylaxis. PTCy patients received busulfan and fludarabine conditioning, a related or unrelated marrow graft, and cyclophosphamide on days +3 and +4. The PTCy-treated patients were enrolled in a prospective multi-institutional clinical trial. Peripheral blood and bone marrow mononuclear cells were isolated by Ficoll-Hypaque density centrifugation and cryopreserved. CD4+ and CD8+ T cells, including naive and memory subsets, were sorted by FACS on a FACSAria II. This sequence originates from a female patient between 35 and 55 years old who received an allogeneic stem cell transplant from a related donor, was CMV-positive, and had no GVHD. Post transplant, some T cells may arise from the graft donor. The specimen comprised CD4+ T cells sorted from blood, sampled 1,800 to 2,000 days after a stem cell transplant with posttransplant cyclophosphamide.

The bases are TGTGCCAGCGAGGCTGCGGTCGGCTACACCTTC. The encoded protein is CASEAAVGYTF. Recombination connected TRBV6-6 to TRBJ1-2, with the D gene call left open. From cysteine to phenylalanine, the CDR3 is 11 amino acids long. Only the CDR3 portion is preserved as DNA: 33 bases, with reading frame beginning at the first base. CDR1 and CDR2 are drawn from the germline V gene (reference sequence): MNHNY, SVGAGI. Trimming costs V 8 bases and J 8 bases, and their ends lie 12 bases apart.